The entry below describes one TCR beta chain. This PCR relied on a set of 60 Vbeta primers and 13 Jbeta primers. Sequenced by immunoSEQ multiplex PCR; TCRdb stores in-frame clones only, minus some. The sample comprises around 100,000 clones, approximately 66% of which are singletons, and approximately 3.5% rests with the top ten. This sample is part of a study of cytomegalovirus exposure and HLA in healthy donors. Study context: In an early release, HLA-typed donors contributed 90 million or so unique TCR sequences.

CDR1 and CDR2 from the germline V gene are SGHTA and FQGNSA. Trimming removed 5 bases from V and 2 bases from J; junction bases left unmatched: 8. This CDR3 contains 15 residues. V usage is TRBV7-2 and J usage is TRBJ2-5; TRBD2 aligns across 7 bases. The sequence was collected from a woman aged 45-65 years in good health and CMV-seronegative. The sample consisted of PBMCs. The CDR3 DNA reads TGTGCCAGCAGCGGGAGGGTGGCACTTCAAGAGACCCAGTACTTC. Translated, it gives CASSGRVALQETQYF.